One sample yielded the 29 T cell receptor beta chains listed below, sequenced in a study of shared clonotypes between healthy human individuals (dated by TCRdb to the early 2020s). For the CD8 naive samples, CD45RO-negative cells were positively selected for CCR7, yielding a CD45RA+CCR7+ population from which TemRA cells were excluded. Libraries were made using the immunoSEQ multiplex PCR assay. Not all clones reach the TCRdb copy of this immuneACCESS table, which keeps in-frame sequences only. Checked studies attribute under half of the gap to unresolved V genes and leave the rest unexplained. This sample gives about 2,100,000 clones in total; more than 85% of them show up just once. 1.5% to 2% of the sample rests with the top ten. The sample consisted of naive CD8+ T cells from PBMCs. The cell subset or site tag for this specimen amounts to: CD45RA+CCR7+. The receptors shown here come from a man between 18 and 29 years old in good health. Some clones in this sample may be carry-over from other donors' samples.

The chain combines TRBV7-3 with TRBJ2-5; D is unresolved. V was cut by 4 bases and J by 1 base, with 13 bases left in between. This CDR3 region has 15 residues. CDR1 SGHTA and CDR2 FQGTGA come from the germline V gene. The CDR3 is CASSSRAPGQETQYF. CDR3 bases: TGTGCCAGCAGCTCCCGTGCACCCGGCCAAGAGACCCAGTACTTC.

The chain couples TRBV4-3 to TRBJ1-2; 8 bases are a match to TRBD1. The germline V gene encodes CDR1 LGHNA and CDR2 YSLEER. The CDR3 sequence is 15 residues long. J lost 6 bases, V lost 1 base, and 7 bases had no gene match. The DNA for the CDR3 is TGCGCCAGCAGCCAAGGGTTCAGGGGGCAGAATGGCTACACCTTC. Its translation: CASSQGFRGQNGYTF.

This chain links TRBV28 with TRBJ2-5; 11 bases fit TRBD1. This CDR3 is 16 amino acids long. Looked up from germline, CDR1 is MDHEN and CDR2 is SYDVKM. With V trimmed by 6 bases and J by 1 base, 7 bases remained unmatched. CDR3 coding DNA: TGTGCCAGCAGCTACGGGACAGGGGGAACCCAAGAGACCCAGTACTTC. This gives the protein CASSYGTGGTQETQYF.

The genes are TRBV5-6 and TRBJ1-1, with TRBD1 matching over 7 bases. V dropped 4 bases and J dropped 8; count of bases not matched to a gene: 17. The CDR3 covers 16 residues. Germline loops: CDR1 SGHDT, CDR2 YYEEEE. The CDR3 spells CASSRDPEGDRHEAFF. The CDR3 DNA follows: TGTGCCAGCAGCCGAGACCCGGAGGGGGACAGACACGAAGCTTTCTTT.

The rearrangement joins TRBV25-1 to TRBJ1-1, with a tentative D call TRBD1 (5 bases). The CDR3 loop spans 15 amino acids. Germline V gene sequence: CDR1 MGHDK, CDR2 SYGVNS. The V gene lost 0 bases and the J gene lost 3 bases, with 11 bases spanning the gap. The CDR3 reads CASSEYGTQDTEAFF. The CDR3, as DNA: TGTGCCAGCAGTGAATATGGGACCCAAGACACTGAAGCTTTCTTT.

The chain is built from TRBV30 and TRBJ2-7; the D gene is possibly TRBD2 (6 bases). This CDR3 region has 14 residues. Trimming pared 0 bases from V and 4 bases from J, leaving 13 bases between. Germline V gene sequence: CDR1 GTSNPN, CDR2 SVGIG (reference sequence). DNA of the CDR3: TGTGCCTGGAGTGTCACAGGCGGGGTATACGAGCAGTACTTC. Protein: CAWSVTGGVYEQYF. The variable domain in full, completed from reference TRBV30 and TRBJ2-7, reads SQTIHQWPATLVQPVGSPLSLECTVEGTSNPNLYWYRQAAGRGLQLLFYSVGIGQISSEVPQNLSASRPQDRQFILSSKKLLLSDSGFYLCAWSVTGGVYEQYFGPGTRLTVT.

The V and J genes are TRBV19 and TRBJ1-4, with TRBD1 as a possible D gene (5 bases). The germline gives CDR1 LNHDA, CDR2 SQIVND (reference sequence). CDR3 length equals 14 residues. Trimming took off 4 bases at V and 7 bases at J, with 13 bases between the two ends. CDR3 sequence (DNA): TGTGCCAGTAGTAGGGACCCGGCAGGTGAAAAACTGTTTTTT. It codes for CASSRDPAGEKLFF.

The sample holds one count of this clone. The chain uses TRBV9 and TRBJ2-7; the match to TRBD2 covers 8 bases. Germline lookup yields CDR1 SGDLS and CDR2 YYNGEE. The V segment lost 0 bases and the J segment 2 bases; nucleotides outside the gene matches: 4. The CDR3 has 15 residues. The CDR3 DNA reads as TGTGCCAGCAGCGTAGGGCGGGAGGAGGCCTACGAGCAGTACTTC. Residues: CASSVGREEAYEQYF.

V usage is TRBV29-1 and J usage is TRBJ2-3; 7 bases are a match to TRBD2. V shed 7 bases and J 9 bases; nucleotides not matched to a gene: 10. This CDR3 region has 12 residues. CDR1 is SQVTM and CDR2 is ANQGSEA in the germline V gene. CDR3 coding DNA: TGCAGCGCCCTCACTAGCGCCGACACGCAGTATTTT. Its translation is CSALTSADTQYF.

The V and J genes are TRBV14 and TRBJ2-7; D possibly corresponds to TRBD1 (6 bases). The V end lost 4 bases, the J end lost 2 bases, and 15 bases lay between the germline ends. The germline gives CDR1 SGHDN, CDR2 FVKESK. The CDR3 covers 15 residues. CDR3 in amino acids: CASSRTGTPAYEQYF. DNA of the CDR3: TGTGCCAGCAGCCGGACTGGGACACCCGCCTACGAGCAGTACTTC.

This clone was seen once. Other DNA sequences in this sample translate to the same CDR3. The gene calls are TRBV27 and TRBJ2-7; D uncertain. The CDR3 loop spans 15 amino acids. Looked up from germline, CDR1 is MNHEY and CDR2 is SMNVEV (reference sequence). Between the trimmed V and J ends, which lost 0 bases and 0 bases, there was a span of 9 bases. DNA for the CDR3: TGTGCCAGCAGTTTATCAGGCAGACTCTCCTACGAGCAGTACTTC. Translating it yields CASSLSGRLSYEQYF.

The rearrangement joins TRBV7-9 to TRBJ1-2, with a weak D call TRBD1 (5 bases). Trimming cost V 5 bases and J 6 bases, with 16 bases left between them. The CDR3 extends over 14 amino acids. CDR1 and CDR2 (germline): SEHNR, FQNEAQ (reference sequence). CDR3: CASSPNGGIHGYTF. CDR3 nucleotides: TGTGCCAGCAGCCCTAATGGGGGGATTCATGGCTACACCTTC.

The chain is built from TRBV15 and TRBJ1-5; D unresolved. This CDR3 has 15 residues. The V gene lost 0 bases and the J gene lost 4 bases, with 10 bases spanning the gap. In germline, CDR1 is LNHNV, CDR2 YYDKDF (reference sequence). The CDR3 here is CATSRDSRINQPQHF. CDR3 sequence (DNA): TGTGCCACCAGCAGAGATAGTCGGATAAATCAGCCCCAGCATTTT.

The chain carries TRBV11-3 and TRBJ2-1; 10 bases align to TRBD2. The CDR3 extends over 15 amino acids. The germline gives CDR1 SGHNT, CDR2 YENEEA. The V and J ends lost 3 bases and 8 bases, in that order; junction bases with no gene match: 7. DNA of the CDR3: TGTGCCAGCAGCTTCCACCCAGCGGGAGGGGATGAGCAGTTCTTC. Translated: CASSFHPAGGDEQFF. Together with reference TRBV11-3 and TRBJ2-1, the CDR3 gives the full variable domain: EAGVVQSPRYKIIEKKQPVAFWCNPISGHNTLYWYLQNLGQGPELLIRYENEEAVDDSQLPKDRFSAERLKGVDSTLKIQPAELGDSAVYLCASSFHPAGGDEQFFGPGTRLTVL.

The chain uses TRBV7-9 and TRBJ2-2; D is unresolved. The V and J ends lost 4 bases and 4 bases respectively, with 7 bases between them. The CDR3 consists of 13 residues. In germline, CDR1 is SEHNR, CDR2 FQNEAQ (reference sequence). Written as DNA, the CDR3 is TGTGCCAGCAGCTCGTTAGTCACCGGGGAGCTGTTTTTT. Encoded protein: CASSSLVTGELFF.

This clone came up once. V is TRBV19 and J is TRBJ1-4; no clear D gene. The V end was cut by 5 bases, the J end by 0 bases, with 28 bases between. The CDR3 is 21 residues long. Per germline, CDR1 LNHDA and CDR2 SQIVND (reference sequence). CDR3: CASSSLGAAWATGSTNEKLFF. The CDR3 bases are TGTGCCAGTAGTTCCCTGGGAGCCGCCTGGGCTACTGGATCAACTAATGAAAAACTGTTTTTT.

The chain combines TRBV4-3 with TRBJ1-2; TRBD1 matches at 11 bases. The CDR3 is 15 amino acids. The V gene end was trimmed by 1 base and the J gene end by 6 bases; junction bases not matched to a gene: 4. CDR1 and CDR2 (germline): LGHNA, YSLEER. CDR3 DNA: TGCGCCAGCAGCCAAGGGACAGGGGGCCAGGATGGCTACACCTTC. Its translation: CASSQGTGGQDGYTF.

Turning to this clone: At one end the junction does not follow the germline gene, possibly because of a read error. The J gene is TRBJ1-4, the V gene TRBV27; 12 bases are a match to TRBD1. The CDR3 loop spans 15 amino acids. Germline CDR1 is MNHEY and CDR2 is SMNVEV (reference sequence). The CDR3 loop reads CAGSSGTGGSEKLFF. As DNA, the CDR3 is TGTGCCGGCAGTTCTGGGACAGGGGGCAGTGAAAAACTGTTTTTT.

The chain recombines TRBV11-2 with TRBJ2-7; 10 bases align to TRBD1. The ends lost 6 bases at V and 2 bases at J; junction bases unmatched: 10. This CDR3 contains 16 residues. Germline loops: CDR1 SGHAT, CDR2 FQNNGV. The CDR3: CASSPLSGTGAYEQYF. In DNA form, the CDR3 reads TGTGCCAGCAGTCCTCTTTCCGGGACAGGGGCCTACGAGCAGTACTTC.

As DNA, the CDR3 is TGTGCCAGCAGCCTCGGACAGGCTGCCGAGCAGTACTTC. Translated, it gives CASSLGQAAEQYF. The rearrangement uses TRBV11-3 and TRBJ2-7; 7 positions match TRBD1. Losses at the gene ends were 5 bases for V and 6 bases for J; bases not matched to a gene: 7. The CDR3 extends over 13 amino acids. Germline CDR1 reads SGHNT; CDR2 reads YENEEA.

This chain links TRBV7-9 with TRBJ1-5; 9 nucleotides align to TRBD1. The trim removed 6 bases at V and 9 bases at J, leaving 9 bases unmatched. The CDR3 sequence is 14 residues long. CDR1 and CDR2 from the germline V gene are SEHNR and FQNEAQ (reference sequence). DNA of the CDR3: TGTGCCAGCAGTCCCGGGACAGGGTTGAGGCCCCAGCATTTT. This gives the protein CASSPGTGLRPQHF.

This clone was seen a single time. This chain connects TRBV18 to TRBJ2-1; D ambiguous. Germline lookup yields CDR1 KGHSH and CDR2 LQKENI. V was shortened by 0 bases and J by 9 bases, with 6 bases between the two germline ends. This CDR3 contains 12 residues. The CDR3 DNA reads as TGTGCCAGCTCACCACCGGCGGTTGAGCAGTTCTTC. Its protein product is CASSPPAVEQFF.

The CDR3 spells CASTTRGFGGDEQYF. CDR3 DNA: TGTGCCAGTACCACGAGGGGTTTCGGGGGCGACGAGCAGTACTTC. V is TRBV19 and J is TRBJ2-7; D may correspond to TRBD1 or TRBD2 (6 bases each). The length of the CDR3 is 15 residues. Deletions cut 7 bases from V and 5 bases from J, with 21 bases between. Germline assignment: CDR1 LNHDA and CDR2 SQIVND (reference sequence).

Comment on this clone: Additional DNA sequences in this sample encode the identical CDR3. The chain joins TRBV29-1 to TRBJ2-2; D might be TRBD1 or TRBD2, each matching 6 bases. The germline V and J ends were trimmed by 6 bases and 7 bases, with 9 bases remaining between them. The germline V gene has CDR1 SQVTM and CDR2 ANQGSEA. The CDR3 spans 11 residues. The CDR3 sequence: CSVRGGGELFF. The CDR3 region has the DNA TGCAGCGTCAGGGGAGGCGGGGAGCTGTTTTTT.

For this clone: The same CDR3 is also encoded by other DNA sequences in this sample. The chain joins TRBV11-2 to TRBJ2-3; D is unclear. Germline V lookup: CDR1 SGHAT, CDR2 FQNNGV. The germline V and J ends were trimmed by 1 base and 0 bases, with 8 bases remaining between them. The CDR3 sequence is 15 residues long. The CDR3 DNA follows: TGTGCCAGCAGCTTAGGCGGAACTAGCACAGATACGCAGTATTTT. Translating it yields CASSLGGTSTDTQYF.

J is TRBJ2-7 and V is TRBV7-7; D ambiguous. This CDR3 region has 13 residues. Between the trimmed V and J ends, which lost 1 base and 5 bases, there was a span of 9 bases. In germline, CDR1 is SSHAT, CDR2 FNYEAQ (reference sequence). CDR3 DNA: TGTGCCAGCAGCTTAGGTCCCTGGAACGAGCAGTACTTC. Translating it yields CASSLGPWNEQYF. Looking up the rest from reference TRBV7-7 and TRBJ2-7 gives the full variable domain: GAGVSQSPRYKVTKRGQDVTLRCDPISSHATLYWYQQALGQGPEFLTYFNYEAQPDKSGLPSDRFSAERPEGSISTLTIQRTEQRDSAMYRCASSLGPWNEQYFGPGTRLTVT.

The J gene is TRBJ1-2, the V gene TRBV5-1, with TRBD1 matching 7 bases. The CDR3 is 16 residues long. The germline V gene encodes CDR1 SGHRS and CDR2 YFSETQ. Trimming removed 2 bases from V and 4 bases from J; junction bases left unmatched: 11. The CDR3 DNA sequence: TGCGCCAGCAGCTTATTTGGGACAGACTTTCCCTATGGCTACACCTTC. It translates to CASSLFGTDFPYGYTF.

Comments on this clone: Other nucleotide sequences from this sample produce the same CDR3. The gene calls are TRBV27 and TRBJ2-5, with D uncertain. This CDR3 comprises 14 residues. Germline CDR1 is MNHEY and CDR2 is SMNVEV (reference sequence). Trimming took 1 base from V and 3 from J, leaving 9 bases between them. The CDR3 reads CASSLLGGEETQYF. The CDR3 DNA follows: TGTGCCAGCAGTTTATTGGGTGGGGAAGAGACCCAGTACTTC.

The CDR3 region is CAVQEGGEGLYGYTF. The CDR3 bases are TGTGCCGTACAAGAAGGGGGTGAGGGATTGTATGGCTACACCTTC. V is TRBV2 and J is TRBJ1-2; TRBD1 might be the D (6 bases). CDR1 and CDR2 (germline): SNHLY, FYNNEI. V was pared by 11 bases and J by 5 bases, with 24 bases between. The CDR3 runs 15 residues.